The following is a T cell receptor beta chain sequence with its context. This clonotype was detected only a few times. The target of this receptor is not known. One junction end does not reproduce the germline sequence, and a read error may be involved. Preparation of the library involved 5' RACE. Sequencing relied on an Illumina HiSeq 2500. A second PCR of roughly 6 to 11 cycles was run with a J-beta primer mix and a sample-barcoded 5' primer. A template-switch 5' adaptor carrying 12 random nucleotides introduced a unique molecular identifier onto each TCR beta cDNA molecule. At least 2.5 million CDR3-containing paired-end reads were obtained from each sample. First-strand cDNA synthesis was performed from all RNA using the Mint cDNA synthesis kit, with priming by a TRBC-specific oligonucleotide. Following uracil-DNA glycosylase treatment, a first 18-cycle PCR with universal primers M1SS and BC2_uni_R was performed on all cDNA. Per the original workflow: Normalization of each sample was performed by random selection of 1 million high-quality reads, each carrying a distinct molecular identifier. Reads sharing molecular identifiers were discarded rather than binned into consensus sequences. MiTCR, run with a Q25 quality threshold and the strictest error-elimination algorithm, handled CDR3 identification, clonotype clustering and error correction. A nonparametric unseen species model using Euler transformation provided a lower-bound estimate of total TCR beta diversity. Using fastp trimming at Q25 and MiXCR clonotype assembly, TCRdb reanalyzed the public sequencing data and kept in-frame beta chains. Identical CDR3 protein sequences are pooled into one entry, listed with their most common genes and DNA. The V and J calls here are based on TCRdb, not the publication. The sample yields about 620,000 distinct CDR3 sequences; 45% to 60% were counted once. The top ten clonotypes cover about 13% of the sample.

The source of the sample is a study of blood T cells in healthy people across ages (dated by TCRdb to between 2015 and 2017). Study-wide context: Template switching captured roughly one uniquely barcoded TCR beta cDNA molecule per two T cells in model experiments. To track age-related changes in TCR beta repertoire diversity, the study relied on deep sequencing normalized with unique cDNA molecular identifiers. The donors were split into four age groups: young (average approximately 16 years), middle-aged (nearly 40), aged (roughly 65) and long-lived (over 75). Donors of different ages were randomly distributed across sequencing lanes to avoid experimental bias. For two donors (one aged 18 to 29 and one aged 80 or older), the study analyzed two additional independent replicas of 1 million unique cDNA reads from the same blood draw.

The roughly 38 donors, aged about 6 to 95 years, were systemically healthy Caucasian individuals from Russia. Approximately 11 milliliters of peripheral blood were drawn from each donor into EDTA-treated Vacutainer tubes. PBMCs were isolated by Ficoll-Paque density-gradient centrifugation, with at least 6 million obtained per sample. Trizol reagent was used to extract total RNA from the PBMCs, yielding at least 6 micrograms per sample. The percentages of naive CD45RAhigh/CD27high T cells were determined by flow cytometry on a PBMC aliquot from every donor. What the research found in general, with its limitations: Observed TCR beta diversity correlated strongly with the percentage of naive T cells measured by flow cytometry. Because donor CMV infection status was unknown, age-related changes in expanded clonotypes were potentially confounded. Compared with the aged group, more naive CD4+ T cells, fewer expanded clones and increased TCR diversity were shown by the long-lived group, suggesting age selection. Observed TCR beta diversity per million T cells fell roughly linearly with age, and a significant reduction was already apparent by age about 38. Total diversity estimates from one million sequenced T cells were considered lower bounds and underestimates. Since profiling was done on bulk unsorted PBMCs, naive and antigen-experienced compartments could not be conclusively compared.

CDR1 and CDR2 were assigned from the germline V gene as SGHDT and YYEEEE. Inclusive of the bounding cysteine and phenylalanine, the CDR3 is 14 residues long. The DNA shown is the 42-base CDR3, in frame from base 1. The V gene is TRBV5-6 and the J gene is TRBJ2-5, with the D gene call left open. The tail of the sequence fits TRBJ2-7 better, so the J call may be wrong. The specimen was blood. This TCR derives from an elderly woman in good health. The CDR3 reads as follows: CANSHGRATYEQYF. The DNA sequence is given as TGTGCCAACAGCCACGGTCGAGCCACTTACGAGCAGTACTTC.